This section outlines one T cell receptor (beta chain) sequence together with its context. These data are taken from a study of blood T cell repertoires in COVID-19. In the study overall: The United States, Italy and Spain were the sources of the acute and convalescent COVID-19 samples.

The CDR3 is made up of 14 amino acids. V was shortened by 8 bases and J by 8 bases, with 19 bases between the two germline ends. Germline loops: CDR1 GTSNPN, CDR2 SVGIG (reference sequence). Sequencing used immunoSEQ multiplex PCR; TCRdb keeps in-frame clones, though not all of them. The repertoire holds some 83,000 clones, with approximately 86% as singletons. The gene calls are TRBV30 and TRBJ1-6; TRBD1 might be the D (6 bases). The TCR was taken from a man older than 75 with active or convalescent COVID-19. Material: peripheral blood. The CDR3: CAGRFRGADSPLHF. The CDR3 coding sequence is TGTGCCGGACGATTTCGGGGGGCGGATTCACCCCTCCACTTT.